This TCR beta chain was recorded in a study of blood T cell repertoires in COVID-19. Study-wide background: COVID-19 samples from acute and convalescent phases originated in the United States, Italy and Spain. T cells, B-cell-depleted T cells, or PBMCs provided the cDNA or gDNA that served as material.

Measured with immunoSEQ multiplex PCR; TCRdb has only the in-frame clones, and not every one. The sample lists approximately 16,000 clones; roughly 86% were seen once. V was clipped by 1 base and J by 6 bases, with 10 bases between them. CDR1 is SGHNT, CDR2 YYREEE, per germline (reference sequence). CDR3 size: 13 residues. Source material: peripheral blood. This rearrangement joins TRBV5-4 to TRBJ1-1, with D hard to call. This clonotype was obtained from a man aged 55 to 70 with acute or convalescent COVID-19. CDR3 region: CASSLRGSAEAFF. DNA for the CDR3: TGTGCCAGCAGCTTGCGGGGAAGCGCTGAAGCTTTCTTT.